This T cell receptor (beta chain) is drawn from a study of PD-L1 blockade in urothelial cancer. Overall study: Once treatment had started, blood was analyzed at 3 weeks (second dose) and again at 6 weeks.

The CDR3 is 12 residues long. CDR1 and CDR2 from the germline V gene are SQVTM and ANQGSEA. With 5 bases removed from V and 7 bases from J, the gap between germline ends came to 12 bases. Time point reported: pretreatment peripheral blood. Sequencing was performed with immunoSEQ multiplex PCR; in TCRdb, only in-frame clones are kept and a portion is missing. The data show 50,000 to 65,000 clones, with about 86% seen just once and 2.5% to 4% held by the top ten. The chain employs TRBV29-1 and TRBJ1-5; TRBD1 might be the D (5 bases). The input for sequencing was PBMCs, taken around atezolizumab (anti-PD-L1) treatment. This clonotype was sampled from a man aged 65-85 years with urothelial cancer. The CDR3 region is CSVSGGTQPQHF. The CDR3 DNA sequence: TGCAGCGTTTCGGGGGGAACGCAGCCCCAGCATTTT.